Listed below are T cell receptor beta chains from one sample, sequenced in a study of graft-versus-host responses after intestinal transplantation. The table came from immunoSEQ multiplex PCR; TCRdb's copy has only in-frame clones and leaves some out. Of more than 10,000 clones listed, roughly 93% are singletons. The sample was PBMCs, taken about 37 months after intestinal transplantation. The receptors shown here come from a human patient who received an intestinal transplant, so some T cells may come from the graft donor. Both conserved end residues are part of each CDR3. D genes are given only for firm matches. The listing skips clone size in some rows; elsewhere it reads once, few, many or a size class.

cdr3_nt cdr3_aa d_call clone_size j_call v_call
TGCGCCAGCAGCCCTACCATGGACCGGATGAACACTGAAGCTTTCTTT CASSPTMDRMNTEAFF - - TRBJ1-1 TRBV5-1
TGTGCCAGCTCACCAGTGTGGGGGGCCCCGAACTACAATGAGCAGTTCTTC CASSPVWGAPNYNEQFF - - TRBJ2-1 TRBV18
TGTGCCAGTACCACTCCCCAAACGGAGCCCCAGCATTTT CASTTPQTEPQHF - - TRBJ1-5 TRBV19
TGTGCCAGCAGTTCCGACAGGGACCTTTTCACTGAAGCTTTCTTT CASSSDRDLFTEAFF TRBD1 - TRBJ1-1 TRBV6-5
TGTGCCAGTCTAGGACAGAACACTGAAGCTTTCTTT CASLGQNTEAFF - - TRBJ1-1 TRBV19
TGTGCCAGCAGTGGTCACTCGCAAGGGAACACTGAAGCTTTCTTT CASSGHSQGNTEAFF - - TRBJ1-1 TRBV2
TGCGCCGCGGGCTTCGACTCGGGTGGTGAAGCTTTCTTT CAAGFDSGGEAFF - - TRBJ1-1 TRBV10-2
TGTGCCAGCAGCTTTTCCCCTGGAGCCTACGAGCAGTACTTC CASSFSPGAYEQYF - - TRBJ2-7 TRBV7-8
TGTGCCAGTAGTATCGTTTTCTCCTATAATTCACCCCTCCACTTT CASSIVFSYNSPLHF - - TRBJ1-6 TRBV19
TGTGCCAGCAGCTTACTAACCGGGGCGAAAGTCGGCTACGAGCAGTACTTC CASSLLTGAKVGYEQYF - - TRBJ2-7 TRBV7-9
TGTGCCAGCAGTGAGAGGACAGTCTATGGCTACACCTTC CASSERTVYGYTF - - TRBJ1-2 TRBV6-1
TGTGCCATCAGGGACGTTTTCTCCGGGAGTATGATTGACAATGAGCAGTTCTTC CAIRDVFSGSMIDNEQFF - - TRBJ2-1 TRBV10-3
TGTGCCAGCAGCCAATTGGGTGGGATGAACACTGAAGCTTTCTTT CASSQLGGMNTEAFF - - TRBJ1-1 TRBV16
TGTGCCAGCTCACCCCCCAGGGACCGAGGATACGAGCAGTACTTC CASSPPRDRGYEQYF - - TRBJ2-7 TRBV18
TGTGCCAGCAGTCGACCTGGACAGGGGCCGAGGAAACTGTTTTTT CASSRPGQGPRKLFF TRBD1 once TRBJ1-4 TRBV13
TGTGCCAGCAGTGAAGTTGGGGGCGGAAATGAAAAACTGTTTTTT CASSEVGGGNEKLFF - - TRBJ1-4 TRBV6-1